This entry is about one T cell receptor (beta chain). This sample was included in a study of tissue T cells after allogeneic stem cell transplantation. The protocol was immunoSEQ multiplex PCR, while the TCRdb copy is restricted to in-frame clones and leaves out a portion. The data hold fewer than 30,000 clones, with about 73% observed a single time. Germline V gives CDR1 SEHNR, CDR2 FQNEAQ (reference sequence). The CDR3 loop spans 16 amino acids. With V trimmed by 4 bases and J by 0 bases, 4 bases remained unmatched. V is TRBV7-9 and J is TRBJ1-4, with 8 bases aligning to TRBD1. The source material was tissue from the ileum, sampled at autopsy. The TCR comes from a female donor aged 60 or older with lung cancer. The CDR3 coding sequence is TGTGCCAGCAGCTGGACAGGGCCCCCAACTAATGAAAAACTGTTTTTT. This gives the protein CASSWTGPPTNEKLFF.